This TCR beta chain was recorded in a study of T cells in Graves' hyperthyroidism and ophthalmopathy. The study, taken as a whole, reports: Most thyroid clonotypes with frequency above 0.001 were detected in blood.

This clonotype was detected many times. No antigen is known for it. Patients showing uncontrolled infection, other autoimmune disease, pregnancy or lactation were ineligible. Using around 10 ml of fresh peripheral blood, PBMCs were prepared. TCR beta CDR3 regions were amplified from RNA transcripts. Primed by the HTBI set, a first-round RT-PCR was run on the TCR CDR3. TCRdb reprocessed the multiplex PCR reads via MiXCR and lists one record per CDR3 protein. Among approximately 520,000 distinct CDR3 sequences, roughly 20% were seen once, and the ten largest hold more than 25%. Germline assignment: CDR1 DFQATT and CDR2 SNEGSKA (reference sequence). CDR3 length: 15 amino acids. The V end lost 0 bases, the J end lost 4 bases, and 12 bases lay between the germline ends.

The V gene is TRBV20-1, the J gene TRBJ2-2; D is undetermined. This TCR was sampled from a man between 18 and 35 years old with Graves' hyperthyroidism. Sequencing input: blood. CDR3 sequence reads: CSAREANAGTGELFF. The CDR3 DNA reads as TGCAGTGCTAGAGAAGCCAACGCAGGCACCGGGGAGCTGTTTTTT.